The rows below give T cell receptor beta chains drawn from one sample of a study of Ad26.COV2.S vaccination and SARS-CoV-2 variants. TCRdb's table, derived via immunoSEQ multiplex PCR, lists solely in-frame clones and lacks some. The repertoire has about 380,000 clones, roughly 85% of them found once; the top ten carry almost 7.5%. Source: peripheral blood, taken in a trial of Ad26.COV2.S vaccine versus placebo. All receptors come from a person aged 18-65 years who received the Ad26.COV2.S COVID-19 vaccine or a placebo. CDR3s include the opening cysteine and the closing phenylalanine or tryptophan. Fields, in order: V gene, clone size, J gene, D gene, CDR3 protein, CDR3 DNA. The D gene is left open where the match is weak. Where a row states a size, it is once, few, many or the class of an expanded clone; other rows omit it.

V: TRBV7-2; size: once; J: TRBJ2-3; D: .; CDR3: CASSLEGVLSTDTQYF; DNA: TGTGCCAGCAGCTTAGAGGGGGTCCTTAGCACAGATACGCAGTATTTT
V: TRBV4-3; size: .; J: TRBJ2-7; D: .; CDR3: CASSQASAGLTYEQYF; DNA: TGCGCCAGCAGCCAGGCATCGGCGGGACTTACTTACGAGCAGTACTTC
V: TRBV6-5; size: .; J: TRBJ1-1; D: .; CDR3: CASTRAGNTEAFF; DNA: TGTGCCAGCACGAGGGCGGGGAACACTGAAGCTTTCTTT
V: TRBV5-1; size: .; J: TRBJ1-2; D: .; CDR3: CASSLGVGSNYGYTF; DNA: TGCGCCAGCAGCTTGGGCGTGGGATCTAACTATGGCTACACCTTC
V: TRBV19; size: .; J: TRBJ2-4; D: .; CDR3: CASSTGRAAKNIQYF; DNA: TGTGCCAGTAGTACAGGACGGGCGGCCAAAAACATTCAGTACTTC
V: TRBV18; size: .; J: TRBJ1-1; D: .; CDR3: CASSPLDAGVAFF; DNA: TGTGCCAGCTCACCGCTAGACGCAGGGGTAGCTTTCTTT
V: TRBV5-1; size: .; J: TRBJ2-2; D: .; CDR3: CASSLFGPGTGELFF; DNA: TGCGCCAGCAGCTTGTTTGGTCCTGGCACCGGGGAGCTGTTTTTT
V: TRBV5-4; size: few; J: TRBJ1-1; D: .; CDR3: CASSLVQGSTEAFF; DNA: TGTGCCAGCAGCTTGGTTCAGGGAAGTACTGAAGCTTTCTTT
V: TRBV4-3; size: .; J: TRBJ2-7; D: .; CDR3: CASSRWTDNYEQYF; DNA: TGCGCCAGCAGCCGTTGGACAGATAACTACGAGCAGTACTTC
V: TRBV5-4; size: .; J: TRBJ2-5; D: .; CDR3: CASSLDIGPKTQYF; DNA: TGTGCCAGCAGCTTGGATATAGGGCCAAAGACCCAGTACTTC
V: TRBV10-2; size: few; J: TRBJ2-2; D: .; CDR3: CASSDGLANTGELFF; DNA: TGCGCCAGCAGTGACGGACTGGCGAACACCGGGGAGCTGTTTTTT
V: TRBV9; size: .; J: TRBJ2-1; D: .; CDR3: CASSGETRANEQFF; DNA: TGTGCCAGCAGCGGAGAAACAAGGGCCAATGAGCAGTTCTTC
V: TRBV5-6; size: .; J: TRBJ1-1; D: TRBD1; CDR3: CASSAYGTGGRTEAFF; DNA: TGTGCCAGCAGCGCATACGGGACAGGGGGCCGGACTGAAGCTTTCTTT
V: TRBV11-2; size: few; J: TRBJ1-4; D: .; CDR3: CASSLLSNEKLFF; DNA: TGTGCCAGCAGCTTATTGTCTAATGAAAAACTGTTTTTT
V: TRBV3-1/TRBV3-2; size: .; J: TRBJ1-3; D: .; CDR3: CASSQRDTIYF; DNA: TGTGCCAGCAGCCAAAGGGACACCATATATTTT
V: TRBV18; size: .; J: TRBJ1-2; D: .; CDR3: CASSPNRDYGYTF; DNA: TGTGCCAGCTCCCCTAACAGGGACTATGGCTACACCTTC
V: TRBV7-3; size: .; J: TRBJ2-3; D: .; CDR3: CASSLDSGTQYF; DNA: TGTGCCAGCAGCTTAGATTCCGGTACGCAGTATTTT
V: TRBV5-1; size: .; J: TRBJ2-1; D: TRBD2; CDR3: CASSPRLAGENEQFF; DNA: TGCGCCAGCAGCCCCCGACTAGCGGGAGAAAATGAGCAGTTCTTC
V: TRBV5-4; size: .; J: TRBJ1-2; D: .; CDR3: CASSFTGMNYGYTF; DNA: TGTGCCAGCAGCTTTACAGGGATGAACTATGGCTACACCTTC
V: TRBV12-5; size: .; J: TRBJ1-4; D: .; CDR3: CASGLTQATGIEKLFF; DNA: TGTGCTAGTGGTTTGACCCAGGCCACAGGGATTGAAAAACTGTTTTTT
V: TRBV7-3; size: .; J: TRBJ1-2; D: .; CDR3: CASSLMVGGGYTF; DNA: TGTGCCAGCAGCTTAATGGTCGGGGGTGGCTACACCTTC
V: TRBV6-2/TRBV6-3; size: .; J: TRBJ2-7; D: .; CDR3: CASSAPRGLAKHYF; DNA: TGTGCCAGCAGCGCCCCCCGAGGCTTGGCGAAACACTACTTC
V: TRBV6-1; size: .; J: TRBJ2-1; D: .; CDR3: CASSDPGGLSYNEQFF; DNA: TGTGCCAGCAGTGACCCCGGGGGCCTCTCCTACAATGAGCAGTTCTTC
V: TRBV19; size: .; J: TRBJ2-2; D: .; CDR3: CASSIGGVNTGELFF; DNA: TGTGCCAGTAGTATAGGAGGGGTGAACACCGGGGAGCTGTTTTTT
V: TRBV12-3/TRBV12-4; size: few; J: TRBJ1-2; D: .; CDR3: CASSSGRYYGYTF; DNA: TGTGCCAGCAGTTCGGGACGCTACTATGGCTACACCTTC
V: TRBV13; size: .; J: TRBJ1-2; D: .; CDR3: CASSLVQGFYGYTF; DNA: TGTGCCAGCAGCTTAGTACAGGGATTCTATGGCTACACCTTC
V: TRBV7-5; size: .; J: TRBJ1-2; D: .; CDR3: CARSLEEVGTGGSYGYTF; DNA: TGTGCCAGAAGCTTAGAGGAGGTCGGGACAGGGGGCAGCTATGGCTACACCTTC
V: TRBV28; size: few; J: TRBJ1-6; D: .; CDR3: CASRRDSREPLHF; DNA: TGTGCCAGCAGGCGAGACTCCCGTGAACCCCTCCACTTT
V: TRBV6-2/TRBV6-3; size: .; J: TRBJ1-1; D: .; CDR3: CASSTRAEAFF; DNA: TGTGCCAGCAGTACTCGGGCAGAAGCTTTCTTT
V: TRBV28; size: .; J: TRBJ1-2; D: .; CDR3: CASSNLPSGGSYTF; DNA: TGTGCCAGCAGTAACCTCCCCTCGGGGGGAAGCTACACCTTC
V: TRBV5-4; size: .; J: TRBJ1-1; D: TRBD1; CDR3: CASSQQGSTEAFF; DNA: TGTGCCAGCAGCCAACAGGGGAGCACTGAAGCTTTCTTT
V: TRBV18; size: .; J: TRBJ1-2; D: TRBD1; CDR3: CASSPQGAVDYGYTF; DNA: TGTGCCAGCTCGCCACAGGGGGCAGTGGACTATGGCTACACCTTC
V: TRBV11-2; size: .; J: TRBJ2-1; D: .; CDR3: CASSLAGSRTYNEQFF; DNA: TGTGCCAGCAGCTTAGCGGGCAGCCGCACCTACAATGAGCAGTTCTTC
V: TRBV6-5; size: .; J: TRBJ1-4; D: .; CDR3: CASSYPGVQGKLFF; DNA: TGTGCCAGCAGTTACCCCGGTGTTCAGGGAAAACTGTTTTTT
V: TRBV4-3; size: .; J: TRBJ1-1; D: .; CDR3: CASSPGPGGTEAFF; DNA: TGCGCCAGCAGCCCCGGGCCAGGCGGCACTGAAGCTTTCTTT
V: TRBV2; size: .; J: TRBJ1-1; D: .; CDR3: CASRVVGGTEAFF; DNA: TGTGCCAGCAGAGTAGTGGGTGGCACTGAAGCTTTCTTT
V: TRBV6-5; size: .; J: TRBJ1-5; D: TRBD1; CDR3: CASSQQGVVPQHF; DNA: TGTGCCAGCAGTCAACAGGGGGTGGTGCCCCAGCATTTT
V: TRBV27; size: .; J: TRBJ2-3; D: TRBD2; CDR3: CASRVAGAGDTQYF; DNA: TGTGCCAGCAGAGTAGCGGGGGCCGGGGATACGCAGTATTTT
V: TRBV29-1; size: .; J: TRBJ1-2; D: .; CDR3: CSVEGGVYGYTF; DNA: TGCAGCGTTGAAGGGGGGGTTTATGGCTACACCTTC
V: TRBV19; size: .; J: TRBJ2-4; D: TRBD1; CDR3: CASSIRQGSIQYF; DNA: TGTGCCAGTAGTATACGACAGGGAAGCATTCAGTACTTC
V: TRBV15; size: .; J: TRBJ2-3; D: TRBD1; CDR3: CATKQGQLTDTQYF; DNA: TGTGCCACAAAACAGGGGCAGTTGACAGATACGCAGTATTTT
V: TRBV5-1; size: .; J: TRBJ1-5; D: .; CDR3: CASREGPAGKPQHF; DNA: TGCGCCAGCAGGGAGGGCCCCGCGGGAAAGCCCCAGCATTTT
V: TRBV2; size: .; J: TRBJ1-2; D: .; CDR3: CASTKTRGATFYGYTF; DNA: TGTGCCAGCACCAAAACCAGAGGGGCGACCTTCTATGGCTACACCTTC
V: TRBV7-9; size: .; J: TRBJ2-1; D: .; CDR3: CASSPPPSAFERSPQFF; DNA: TGTGCCAGCAGCCCACCCCCTTCCGCGTTTGAGCGGTCACCGCAGTTCTTC
V: TRBV3-1/TRBV3-2; size: once; J: TRBJ2-3; D: .; CDR3: CASTTGGTQYF; DNA: TGTGCCAGCACAACCGGGGGTACGCAGTATTTT
V: TRBV5-1; size: once; J: TRBJ2-1; D: .; CDR3: CASSLALVGIKKNEQFF; DNA: TGCGCCAGCAGCTTGGCCTTGGTCGGGATAAAAAAGAATGAGCAGTTCTTC
V: TRBV27; size: .; J: TRBJ2-1; D: .; CDR3: CASSLDAGAARNEQFF; DNA: TGTGCCAGCAGTTTAGATGCGGGGGCCGCTAGGAATGAGCAGTTCTTC
V: TRBV10-2; size: few; J: TRBJ1-2; D: TRBD1; CDR3: CASSPLSPGTGDYGYTF; DNA: TGCGCCAGCAGCCCACTCTCCCCCGGGACAGGGGACTATGGCTACACCTTC
V: TRBV20-1; size: .; J: TRBJ2-3; D: TRBD2; CDR3: CSASTSGYTDTQYF; DNA: TGCAGTGCTAGTACTAGCGGCTACACAGATACGCAGTATTTT
V: TRBV6-5; size: .; J: TRBJ1-3; D: .; CDR3: CASSYGRASNTIYF; DNA: TGTGCCAGCAGTTATGGCAGGGCGAGTAACACCATATATTTT
V: TRBV5-6; size: .; J: TRBJ2-3; D: .; CDR3: CASSLLTDTQYF; DNA: TGTGCCAGCAGCTTGCTCACAGATACGCAGTATTTT
V: TRBV6-2/TRBV6-3; size: .; J: TRBJ1-5; D: .; CDR3: CASRPIPTGKEQPQHF; DNA: TGTGCCAGCAGACCTATACCCACAGGGAAGGAACAGCCCCAGCATTTT
V: TRBV4-1; size: once; J: TRBJ1-6; D: TRBD1; CDR3: CASSWTGGVSNSPLHF; DNA: TGCGCCAGCAGTTGGACAGGGGGCGTAAGTAATTCACCCCTCCACTTT
V: TRBV6-4; size: .; J: TRBJ2-7; D: TRBD2; CDR3: CASSVGTSGPYEQYF; DNA: TGTGCCAGCAGTGTGGGGACTAGCGGGCCCTACGAGCAGTACTTC
V: TRBV4-1; size: .; J: TRBJ2-7; D: TRBD2; CDR3: CASTAKISVGGRGRNEQYF; DNA: TGCGCCAGCACCGCCAAGATATCTGTGGGCGGGAGAGGTAGGAACGAGCAGTACTTC
V: TRBV4-3; size: .; J: TRBJ2-1; D: .; CDR3: CASSHLGGYNEQFF; DNA: TGCGCCAGCAGCCACTTGGGGGGTTACAATGAGCAGTTCTTC
V: TRBV7-3; size: .; J: TRBJ2-6; D: TRBD1; CDR3: CASSPRQGTGANVLTF; DNA: TGTGCCAGCAGCCCCCGACAGGGCACCGGGGCCAACGTCCTGACTTTC
V: TRBV7-9; size: .; J: TRBJ1-1; D: TRBD1; CDR3: CASSAQGGTEAFF; DNA: TGTGCCAGCAGCGCACAGGGGGGAACTGAAGCTTTCTTT
V: TRBV30; size: .; J: TRBJ2-1; D: TRBD2; CDR3: CAWAKGLAGEGEQFF; DNA: TGTGCCTGGGCAAAGGGACTAGCGGGAGAAGGGGAGCAGTTCTTC